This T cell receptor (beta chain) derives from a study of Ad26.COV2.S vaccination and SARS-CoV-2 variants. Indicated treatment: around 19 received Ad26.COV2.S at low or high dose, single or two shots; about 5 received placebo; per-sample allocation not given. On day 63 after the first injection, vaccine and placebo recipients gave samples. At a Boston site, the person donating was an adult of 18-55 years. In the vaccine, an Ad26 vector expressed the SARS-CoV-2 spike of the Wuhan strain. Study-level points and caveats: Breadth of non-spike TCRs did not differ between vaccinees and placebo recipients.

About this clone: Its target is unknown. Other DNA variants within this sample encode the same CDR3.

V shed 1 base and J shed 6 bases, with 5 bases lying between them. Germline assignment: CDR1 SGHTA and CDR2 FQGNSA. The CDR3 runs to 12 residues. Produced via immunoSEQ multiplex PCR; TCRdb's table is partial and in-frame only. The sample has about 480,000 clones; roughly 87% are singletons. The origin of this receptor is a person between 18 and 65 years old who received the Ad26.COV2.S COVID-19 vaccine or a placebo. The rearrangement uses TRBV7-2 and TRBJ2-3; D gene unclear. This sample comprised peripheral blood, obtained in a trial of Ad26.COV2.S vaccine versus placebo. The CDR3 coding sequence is TGTGCCAGCAGCTTAGTAGGGGATACGCAGTATTTT. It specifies CASSLVGDTQYF.